This T cell receptor (beta chain) was profiled in a study of vaccination effects on CD4 cells after COVID-19. For the study at large: IL-2 at 10 IU/ml and peptides at 7.5 to 10 ug/ml were added to cultured PBMC, two million per well.

Culturing for around ten days preceded CD4+ T cell isolation. Infection with SARS-CoV-2 occurred in the person between March and December 2020, and PCR confirmed it. It was two doses of either the BNT162b2 or mRNA-1273 vaccine that participants received. Researchers swapped half the medium for IL-2 medium on both days 3 and 7. Germline assignment: CDR1 KGHSH and CDR2 LQKENI. Germline trimming cut 4 bases from V and 15 bases from J; bases unmatched to any gene: 15. The CDR3 totals 14 residues. The data were produced by immunoSEQ multiplex PCR, yet TCRdb's version contains in-frame clones alone and is incomplete. The sample includes tens of thousands of clones, roughly four fifths of them seen just once. To note about this clone: Its antigen remains unknown.

The source was CD4+ T cells from PBMCs cultured without peptide, collected after COVID-19 vaccination. This chain links TRBV18 with TRBJ2-1, with 7 bases matching TRBD2. The source of this sequence is a human donor who had a prior SARS-CoV-2 infection. The CDR3 DNA reads as TGTGCCAGCTCACAGGCCCTAGCGGCTTCCCCCGCGTTCTTC. This sequence encodes CASSQALAASPAFF.